The 17 T cell receptor beta chains given below trace back to one sample, sequenced in a study of cytomegalovirus exposure and HLA in healthy donors. Vbeta (60) and Jbeta (13) primers were used in the PCR. Data came from immunoSEQ multiplex PCR; TCRdb stores just in-frame clones and leaves some out. Of 150,000 to 200,000 clones listed, around 80% were seen once; the top ten hold about 1%. The specimen sequenced was PBMCs. The receptors were sampled from a woman aged 40 to 55 in good health and CMV-seronegative.

The V and J genes are TRBV7-2 and TRBJ2-1; TRBD1 aligns across 8 bases. The CDR3 has 18 amino acids. V lost 4 bases to trimming and J lost 0 bases; unmatched junction nucleotides: 11. Germline CDR1 reads SGHTA; CDR2 reads FQGNSA. Here the CDR3 DNA reads TGTGCCAGCAGCTCGCCCAGGGGGCACCCTAGCTCCTACAATGAGCAGTTCTTC. Its translation is CASSSPRGHPSSYNEQFF.

The rearrangement joins TRBV28 to TRBJ1-1, with a possible D match to TRBD1 (6 bases). In germline, CDR1 is MDHEN, CDR2 SYDVKM. This CDR3 is built from 14 residues. The V end lost 4 bases, the J end lost 3 bases, and 12 bases lay between the germline ends. The CDR3 bases are TGTGCCAGCAGTTACTCACAGGGTGACACTGAAGCTTTCTTT. It yields the protein CASSYSQGDTEAFF.

The chain recombines TRBV7-6 with TRBJ2-7; 7 bases map to TRBD1. CDR1 SGHVS and CDR2 FNYEAQ come from the germline V gene. This CDR3 is built from 14 residues. V lost 5 bases and J lost 3; bases outside the gene matches: 7. CDR3 loop: CASSPRTGNYEQYF. In DNA form, the CDR3 reads TGTGCCAGCAGCCCCCGGACAGGCAACTACGAGCAGTACTTC.

V is TRBV29-1 and J is TRBJ1-1; a weak D match, TRBD1 (5 bases). Trimming shortened V by 2 bases and J by 4 bases, and 11 bases separated the two germline ends. The germline V gene has CDR1 SQVTM and CDR2 ANQGSEA. CDR3 length: 13 amino acids. The CDR3 here is CSVESFGGTEAFF. As DNA, the CDR3 is TGCAGCGTTGAAAGCTTCGGGGGCACTGAAGCTTTCTTT.

The chain is built from TRBV5-7 and TRBJ1-2; D is unclear. TRBV5-7 is sorted into the ORF group, with uncertain function. Trimming cost V 0 bases and J 6 bases, with 21 bases left between them. The CDR3 covers 17 residues. The CDR3, as DNA: TGTGCCAGCAGCTTGGGATCAGCCTTCACGGGAGTGAATGGCTACACCTTC. Residues: CASSLGSAFTGVNGYTF.

This rearrangement joins TRBV6-5 to TRBJ1-1; no reliable D call. The CDR3 is 12 residues long. Germline V gene lookup returns CDR1 MNHEY and CDR2 SVGAGI. Trimming shortened V by 7 bases and J by 5 bases, and 11 bases separated the two germline ends. The CDR3 sequence: CASTPGNTEAFF. DNA of the CDR3: TGTGCCAGCACCCCGGGGAATACTGAAGCTTTCTTT.

The chain uses TRBV19 and TRBJ1-5, with D possibly matching TRBD1 (6 bases). The V end lost 3 bases, the J end lost 6 bases, and 15 bases lay between the germline ends. The CDR3 is 15 amino acids. Germline V gene sequence: CDR1 LNHDA, CDR2 SQIVND (reference sequence). CDR3 DNA: TGTGCCAGTAGTATCGGGCCACAGGGACGTCAGCCCCAGCATTTT. This translates into CASSIGPQGRQPQHF.

This clone was picked up one time. The chain couples TRBV7-2 to TRBJ2-1; 7 bases agree with TRBD2. V trimming: 5 bases; J trimming: 6 bases; junction bases outside the gene matches: 4. The CDR3 totals 13 residues. Germline CDR1 and CDR2: SGHTA and FQGNSA. CDR3 residues: CASSRTSFNEQFF. CDR3 DNA sequence: TGTGCCAGCAGCCGGACTAGTTTCAATGAGCAGTTCTTC.

The CDR3 DNA reads TGCAGCAACTCCCGCGGGAGGTGGAATGAGCAGTTCTTC. The encoded protein is CSNSRGRWNEQFF. The chain joins TRBV29-1 to TRBJ2-1; 8 nucleotides align to TRBD2. J lost 7 bases, V lost 8 bases, and 10 bases had no gene match. Germline V CDR1 and CDR2: SQVTM, ANQGSEA. This CDR3 contains 13 residues.

This chain connects TRBV4-1 to TRBJ1-1; tentatively, D is TRBD1 (5 bases). Germline V lookup: CDR1 MGHRA, CDR2 YSYEKL. The CDR3 length is 13 residues. V was cut by 2 bases and J by 3 bases, with 7 bases left in between. CDR3 bases: TGCGCCAGCAGCCAAACAGGCGACACTGAAGCTTTCTTT. This codes for CASSQTGDTEAFF.

Comment on this clone: At one boundary the junction diverges from the germline segment, which might be a read error. This chain uses TRBV11-3 with TRBJ2-2; D perhaps matches TRBD2 (5 bases). CDR1 is SGHNT and CDR2 is YENEEA in the germline V gene. The CDR3 consists of 14 residues. The chain's CDR3 is CASSPSGSYGKLFF. DNA of the CDR3: TGTGCCAGCAGTCCATCGGGCAGCTACGGGAAGCTGTTTTTT.

This chain connects TRBV7-9 to TRBJ2-3, with TRBD2 identical over 9 bases. The germline CDR1 and CDR2 sequences are SEHNR and FQNEAQ (reference sequence). Trimming removed 4 bases from V and 6 bases from J; junction bases left unmatched: 14. The CDR3 loop spans 17 amino acids. This chain's CDR3 is CASSSLMNSGSYDTQYF. The DNA for the CDR3 is TGTGCCAGCAGCTCACTTATGAATAGCGGGAGCTATGATACGCAGTATTTT.

The V gene is TRBV29-1, the J gene TRBJ1-2; D gene unclear. From germline, CDR1 is SQVTM and CDR2 ANQGSEA. V was pared by 1 base and J by 8 bases, with 14 bases between. This CDR3 has 13 residues. The CDR3 reads CSVEVNSAEGYTF. DNA of the CDR3: TGCAGCGTTGAAGTAAATTCAGCGGAAGGCTACACCTTC.

The chain employs TRBV5-6 and TRBJ1-5; 7 bases agree with TRBD1. CDR1 SGHDT and CDR2 YYEEEE come from the germline V gene. The CDR3 has 14 amino acids. J lost 2 bases, V lost 6 bases, and 5 bases had no gene match. The CDR3 DNA reads TGTGCCAGCACTTACAGGGGTGGCAATCAGCCCCAGCATTTT. Encoded protein: CASTYRGGNQPQHF.

The gene calls are TRBV5-8 and TRBJ2-7; 8 bases match TRBD1. The ends lost 2 bases at V and 6 bases at J; junction bases unmatched: 19. This CDR3 contains 18 residues. Per the germline V gene, CDR1 is SGHTS and CDR2 is YDEGEE. The CDR3 loop is CASSLRPPGQGGSREQYV. The CDR3, as DNA: TGTGCCAGCAGCTTACGACCGCCAGGACAGGGCGGTTCGCGCGAGCAGTACGTC.

This clone has only one observation. The rearrangement uses TRBV18 and TRBJ2-5; 11 bases match TRBD2. CDR1 KGHSH and CDR2 LQKENI come from the germline V gene. The CDR3 is 17 residues long. Germline trimming cut 3 bases from V and 4 bases from J; bases unmatched to any gene: 10. Here the CDR3 reads CASSPNFVLAGGETQYF. In nucleotides, the CDR3 is TGTGCCAGCTCACCCAACTTCGTCCTAGCGGGGGGAGAGACCCAGTACTTC.

The chain uses TRBV27 and TRBJ2-6; 7 nucleotides agree with TRBD1. The V gene end was trimmed by 8 bases and the J gene end by 2 bases; junction bases not matched to a gene: 12. Germline loops: CDR1 MNHEY, CDR2 SMNVEV (reference sequence). CDR3 length: 17 residues. The CDR3 DNA reads as TGTGCCAGCGGAAAGGACAGGTTATTAACTGGGGCCAACGTCCTGACTTTC. Amino acids: CASGKDRLLTGANVLTF.